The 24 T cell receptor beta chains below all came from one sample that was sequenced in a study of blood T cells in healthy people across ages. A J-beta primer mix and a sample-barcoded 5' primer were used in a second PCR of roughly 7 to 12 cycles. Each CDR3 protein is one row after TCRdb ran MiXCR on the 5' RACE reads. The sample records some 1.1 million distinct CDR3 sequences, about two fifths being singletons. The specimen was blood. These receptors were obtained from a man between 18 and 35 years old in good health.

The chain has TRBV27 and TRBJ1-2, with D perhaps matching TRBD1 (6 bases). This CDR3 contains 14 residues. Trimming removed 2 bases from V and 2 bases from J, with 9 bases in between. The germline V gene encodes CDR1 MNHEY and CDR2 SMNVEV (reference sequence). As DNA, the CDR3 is TGTGCCAGCAGTTTAACAGGGTTAAACTATGGCTACACCTTC. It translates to CASSLTGLNYGYTF.

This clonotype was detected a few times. In DNA form, the CDR3 reads TGTGCCAGCAGATACCGGGACAGGGACGATGGCTACACCTTC. Translated, it gives CASRYRDRDDGYTF. The rearrangement links TRBV6-1 to TRBJ1-2, with 9 bases matching TRBD1. CDR3 length: 14 amino acids. J lost 6 bases, V lost 6 bases, and 8 bases had no gene match. Per the germline V gene, CDR1 is MNHNS and CDR2 is SASEGT.

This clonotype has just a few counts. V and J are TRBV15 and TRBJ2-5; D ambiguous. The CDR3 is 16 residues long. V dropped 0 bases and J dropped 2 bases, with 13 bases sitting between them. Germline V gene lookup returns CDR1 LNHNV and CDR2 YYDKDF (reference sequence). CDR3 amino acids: CATSRDGWQRQETQYF. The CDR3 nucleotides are TGTGCCACCAGCAGAGATGGTTGGCAGCGACAAGAGACCCAGTACTTC.

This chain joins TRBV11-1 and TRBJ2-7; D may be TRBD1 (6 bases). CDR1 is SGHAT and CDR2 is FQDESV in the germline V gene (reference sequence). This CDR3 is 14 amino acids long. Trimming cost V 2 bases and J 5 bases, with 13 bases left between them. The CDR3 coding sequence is TGTGCCAGCAGCTTAAACAGGGATCCGAACGAGCAGTACTTC. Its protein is CASSLNRDPNEQYF.

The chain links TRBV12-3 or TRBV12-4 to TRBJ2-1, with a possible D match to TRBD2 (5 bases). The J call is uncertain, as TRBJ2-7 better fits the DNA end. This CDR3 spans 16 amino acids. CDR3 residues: CASNLNGQTTYNEQYF. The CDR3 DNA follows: TGTGCCAGCAACTTAAACGGGCAGACTACCTACAATGAGCAGTACTTC.

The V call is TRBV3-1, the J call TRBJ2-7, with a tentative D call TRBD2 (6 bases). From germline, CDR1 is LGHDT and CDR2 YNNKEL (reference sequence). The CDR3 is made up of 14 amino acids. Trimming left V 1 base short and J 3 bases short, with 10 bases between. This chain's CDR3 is CASSQVGGIYEQYF. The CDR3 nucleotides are TGTGCCAGCAGCCAAGTTGGGGGGATCTACGAGCAGTACTTC.

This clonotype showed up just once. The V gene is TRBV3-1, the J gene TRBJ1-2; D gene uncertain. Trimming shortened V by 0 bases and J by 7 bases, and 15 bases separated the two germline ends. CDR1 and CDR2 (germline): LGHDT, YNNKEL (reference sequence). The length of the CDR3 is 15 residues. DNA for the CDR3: TGTGCCAGCAGCCAAGATGAAGTGGCATCGGGTGGCTACACCTTC. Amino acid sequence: CASSQDEVASGGYTF.

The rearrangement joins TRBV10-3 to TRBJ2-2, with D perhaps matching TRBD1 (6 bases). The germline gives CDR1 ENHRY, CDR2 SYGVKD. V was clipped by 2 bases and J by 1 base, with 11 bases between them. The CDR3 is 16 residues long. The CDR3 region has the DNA TGTGCCATCAGTGAGAGGGGGAGTGAGAACACCGGGGAGCTGTTTTTT. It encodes CAISERGSENTGELFF.

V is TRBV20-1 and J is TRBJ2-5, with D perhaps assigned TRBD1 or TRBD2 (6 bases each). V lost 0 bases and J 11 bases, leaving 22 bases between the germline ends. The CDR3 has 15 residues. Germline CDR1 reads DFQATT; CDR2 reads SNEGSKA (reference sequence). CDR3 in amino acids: CSARDMGGSRNEQYF. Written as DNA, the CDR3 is TGCAGTGCTAGAGATATGGGGGGCTCGCGTAATGAGCAGTACTTC.

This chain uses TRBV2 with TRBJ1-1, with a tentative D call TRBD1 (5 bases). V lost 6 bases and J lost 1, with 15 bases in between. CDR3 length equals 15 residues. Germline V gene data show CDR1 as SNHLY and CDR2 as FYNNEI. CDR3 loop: CASSPSGPQNTEAFF. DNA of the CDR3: TGTGCCAGCAGCCCCTCGGGGCCGCAGAACACTGAAGCTTTCTTT.

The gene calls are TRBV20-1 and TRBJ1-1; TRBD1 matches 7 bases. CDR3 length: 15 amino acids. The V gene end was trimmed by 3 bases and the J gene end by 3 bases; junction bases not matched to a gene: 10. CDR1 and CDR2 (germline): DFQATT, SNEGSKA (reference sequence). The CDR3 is CSARVLDRVDTEAFF. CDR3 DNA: TGCAGTGCTAGGGTACTCGACAGGGTGGACACTGAAGCTTTCTTT.

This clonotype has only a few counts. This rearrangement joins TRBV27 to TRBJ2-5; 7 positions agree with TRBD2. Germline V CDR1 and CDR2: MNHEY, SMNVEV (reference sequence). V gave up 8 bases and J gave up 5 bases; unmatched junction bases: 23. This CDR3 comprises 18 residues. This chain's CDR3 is CASGPLYSSGIGVETQYF. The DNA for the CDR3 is TGTGCCAGCGGACCACTATACAGCAGCGGGATTGGAGTGGAGACCCAGTACTTC.

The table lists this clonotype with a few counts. The DNA of the CDR3 is TGCAGTGCCAACAGTAATTATGGCTACACCTTC. Translating gives CSANSNYGYTF. The V call is TRBV20-1, the J call TRBJ1-2, with D unresolved. The CDR3 contains 11 residues. Trimming took 6 bases from V and 5 from J, leaving 10 bases between them. Germline loops: CDR1 DFQATT, CDR2 SNEGSKA (reference sequence).

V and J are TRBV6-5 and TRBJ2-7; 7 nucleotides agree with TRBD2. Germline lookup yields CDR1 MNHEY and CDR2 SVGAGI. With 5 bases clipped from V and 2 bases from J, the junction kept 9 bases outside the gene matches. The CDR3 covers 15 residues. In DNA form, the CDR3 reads TGTGCCAGCAGTCGATCTAGCGGTGAGCCCTACGAGCAGTACTTC. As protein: CASSRSSGEPYEQYF.

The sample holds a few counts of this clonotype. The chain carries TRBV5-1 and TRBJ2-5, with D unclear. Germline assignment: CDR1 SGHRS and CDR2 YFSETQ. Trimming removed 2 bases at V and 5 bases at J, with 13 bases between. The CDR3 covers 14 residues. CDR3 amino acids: CASSLLQETETQYF. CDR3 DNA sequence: TGCGCCAGCAGCTTACTGCAAGAAACGGAGACCCAGTACTTC.

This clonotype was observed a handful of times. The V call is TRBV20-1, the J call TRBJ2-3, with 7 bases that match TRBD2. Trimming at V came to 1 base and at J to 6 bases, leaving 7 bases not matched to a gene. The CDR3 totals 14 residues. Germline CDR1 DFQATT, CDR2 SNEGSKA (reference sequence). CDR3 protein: CSARVSGRLDTQYF. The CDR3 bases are TGCAGTGCTAGAGTTAGCGGGCGGCTCGATACGCAGTATTTT.

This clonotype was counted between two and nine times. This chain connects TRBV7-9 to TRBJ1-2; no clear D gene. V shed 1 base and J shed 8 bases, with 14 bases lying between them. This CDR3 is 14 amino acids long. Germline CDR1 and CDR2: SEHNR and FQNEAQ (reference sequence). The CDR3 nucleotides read TGTGCCAGCAGCTTAGATGTCAAGCTAGGAGGCTACACCTTC. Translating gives CASSLDVKLGGYTF.

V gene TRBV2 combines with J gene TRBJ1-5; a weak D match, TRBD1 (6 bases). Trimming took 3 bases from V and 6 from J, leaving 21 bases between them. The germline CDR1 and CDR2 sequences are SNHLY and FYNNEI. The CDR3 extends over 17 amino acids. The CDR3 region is CASSDGLTGRGGQPQHF. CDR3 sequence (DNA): TGTGCCAGCAGTGATGGTCTCACAGGACGAGGGGGTCAGCCCCAGCATTTT.

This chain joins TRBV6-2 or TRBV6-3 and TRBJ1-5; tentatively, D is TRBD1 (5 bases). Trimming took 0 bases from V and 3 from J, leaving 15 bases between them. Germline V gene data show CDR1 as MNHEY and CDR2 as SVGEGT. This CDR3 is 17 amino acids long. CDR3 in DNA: TGTGCCAGCAGTTACTCGAGGGGCTCAGGACTCAATCAGCCCCAGCATTTT. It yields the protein CASSYSRGSGLNQPQHF.

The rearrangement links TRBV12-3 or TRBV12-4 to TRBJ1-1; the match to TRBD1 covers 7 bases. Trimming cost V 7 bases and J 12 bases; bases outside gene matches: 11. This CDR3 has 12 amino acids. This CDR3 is CASTPQRGLSFF. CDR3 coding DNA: TGTGCCAGCACCCCACAGAGGGGGCTATCTTTCTTT.

The CDR3 coding sequence is TGCAGCGGCAGAACTTCGTCAGCTATCACCGGGGAGCTGTTTTTT. Its protein is CSGRTSSAITGELFF. This chain uses TRBV29-1 with TRBJ2-2, with D hard to call. The CDR3 loop spans 15 amino acids. Germline lookup yields CDR1 SQVTM and CDR2 ANQGSEA. The V and J ends lost 7 bases and 4 bases respectively, with 19 bases between them.

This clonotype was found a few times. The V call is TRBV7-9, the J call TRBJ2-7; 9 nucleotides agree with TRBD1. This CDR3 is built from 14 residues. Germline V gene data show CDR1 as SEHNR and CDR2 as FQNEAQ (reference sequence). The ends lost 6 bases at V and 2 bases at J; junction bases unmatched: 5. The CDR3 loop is CASRGTGSPYEQYF. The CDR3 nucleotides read TGTGCCAGCAGGGGGACAGGGAGCCCCTACGAGCAGTACTTC.

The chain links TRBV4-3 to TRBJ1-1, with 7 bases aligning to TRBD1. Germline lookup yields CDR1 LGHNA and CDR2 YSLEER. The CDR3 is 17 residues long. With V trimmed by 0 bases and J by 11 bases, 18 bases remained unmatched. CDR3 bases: TGCGCCAGCAGCCAAGACCTGATGAGAGGACAGGTACTTTTGGCTTTCTTT. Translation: CASSQDLMRGQVLLAFF.

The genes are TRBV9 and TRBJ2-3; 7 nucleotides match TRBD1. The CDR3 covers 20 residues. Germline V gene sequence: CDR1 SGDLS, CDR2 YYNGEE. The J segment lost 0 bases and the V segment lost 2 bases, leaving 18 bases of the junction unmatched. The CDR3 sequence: CASSVSSGTERLLSTDTQYF. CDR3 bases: TGTGCCAGCAGCGTCTCATCCGGGACAGAAAGATTGCTTAGCACAGATACGCAGTATTTT.